Sequencing of this TCR beta chain was carried out in a study of cytomegalovirus exposure and HLA in healthy donors. A multiplex PCR was run with 60 Vbeta primers and 13 Jbeta primers. TCRdb's table, derived via immunoSEQ multiplex PCR, lists solely in-frame clones and lacks some. The sample contains approximately 150,000 clones, approximately 81% of which appear only once. CDR3 length equals 14 residues. CDR1 is MGHDK and CDR2 is SYGVNS in the germline V gene. V was trimmed by 1 base and J by 4 bases, leaving 9 bases between them. The clonotype originates from a man aged 25 to 40 in good health and CMV-seropositive. V and J are TRBV25-1 and TRBJ2-3; TRBD1 is a possible D gene (5 bases). The sample consisted of PBMCs. The CDR3 loop is CASSEWQGADTQYF. CDR3 nucleotide sequence: TGTGCCAGCAGTGAATGGCAGGGCGCAGATACGCAGTATTTT.